Listed below are T cell receptor beta chains from one sample, sequenced in a study of graft-versus-host responses after intestinal transplantation. This table comes from immunoSEQ multiplex PCR, and its TCRdb copy is limited to in-frame clones, with some not included. The table has roughly 29,000 clones, 90% to 95% seen once. This sample comprised PBMCs, obtained roughly 62 days after intestinal transplant. The receptors derive from a human patient who received an intestinal transplant, so some T cells may come from the graft donor. Both conserved end residues are part of each CDR3. D genes are given only for firm matches. Only some rows state a clone size, as once, few, many or a class for expanded clones.

>-|TRBJ2-3|-|TRBV11-1
CASSKEGRTDTQYF
TGTGCCAGCAGCAAAGAAGGACGCACAGATACGCAGTATTTT
>once|TRBJ2-1|TRBD1|TRBV6-1
CASRRTGENEQFF
TGTGCCAGCAGAAGGACAGGGGAGAATGAGCAGTTCTTC
>-|TRBJ1-1|TRBD1|TRBV4-1
CASSPSGRQGTNTEAFF
TGCGCCAGCAGCCCATCCGGGCGACAGGGTACGAACACTGAAGCTTTCTTT
>-|TRBJ2-1|-|TRBV6-1
CASSEGWEQFF
TGTGCCAGCAGTGAAGGGTGGGAGCAGTTCTTC
>-|TRBJ2-1|-|TRBV9
CASSVPSGSWNEQFF
TGTGCCAGCAGCGTACCAAGTGGTAGCTGGAATGAGCAGTTCTTC
>few|TRBJ2-1|-|TRBV5-6
CASSKRGRGINEQFF
TGTGCCAGCAGCAAAAGGGGGCGCGGGATCAATGAGCAGTTCTTC
>-|TRBJ1-5|-|TRBV6-4
CASISPPRVSLSNQPQHF
TGTGCCAGCATTTCCCCTCCGCGGGTGTCTCTGAGCAATCAGCCCCAGCATTTT
>-|TRBJ2-3|-|TRBV4-1
CASSHPITDTQYF
TGCGCCAGCAGCCATCCTATAACGGATACGCAGTATTTT
>-|TRBJ2-1|-|TRBV6-5
CASSYSNTVYNEQFF
TGTGCCAGCAGTTACTCAAATACCGTTTACAATGAGCAGTTCTTC
>-|TRBJ2-1|TRBD2|TRBV5-1
CASSLDGGLAYNEQFF
TGCGCCAGCAGCTTGGATGGCGGACTAGCCTACAATGAGCAGTTCTTC
>-|TRBJ2-1|-|TRBV4-1
CASSQAFGGGGEQFF
TGCGCCAGCAGCCAGGCATTTGGAGGGGGGGGTGAGCAGTTCTTC
>-|TRBJ1-1|-|TRBV2
CASSEGRGLATEAFF
TGTGCCAGCAGTGAGGGCAGGGGCCTTGCCACTGAAGCTTTCTTT
>-|TRBJ1-4|-|TRBV15
CATSEVATNEKLFF
TGTGCCACCAGCGAAGTTGCAACTAATGAAAAACTGTTTTTT
>-|TRBJ2-3|TRBD2|TRBV6-5
CASSYAGADTQYF
TGTGCCAGCAGTTACGCGGGGGCAGATACGCAGTATTTT
>-|TRBJ2-1|-|TRBV5-6
CASSLPSSYNEQFF
TGTGCCAGCAGCTTGCCTAGCTCCTACAATGAGCAGTTCTTC
>-|TRBJ1-1|TRBD1|TRBV9
CASSVAPGRQGNNTEAFF
TGTGCCAGCAGCGTAGCCCCTGGCAGACAGGGGAACAACACTGAAGCTTTCTTT
>-|TRBJ2-7|-|TRBV6-6
CASSYSATGSYEQYF
TGTGCCAGCAGTTACTCGGCCACCGGGAGCTACGAGCAGTACTTC
>-|TRBJ2-7|-|TRBV27
CASSLGAGDPYEQYF
TGTGCCAGCAGTTTAGGGGCAGGAGATCCCTACGAGCAGTACTTC
>-|TRBJ1-1|-|TRBV19
CASSPWFGTEAFF
TGTGCCAGTAGTCCGTGGTTTGGCACTGAAGCTTTCTTT
>-|TRBJ2-7|-|TRBV19
CASSTTTDSYEQYF
TGTGCCAGTAGTACGACGACAGATTCCTACGAGCAGTACTTC
>once|TRBJ2-7|-|TRBV28
CASGLGRTYEQYF
TGTGCCAGCGGCTTGGGCAGGACCTACGAGCAGTACTTC
>-|TRBJ1-5|-|TRBV11-3
CASSLMVNQPQHF
TGTGCCAGCAGCTTAATGGTGAATCAGCCCCAGCATTTT
>-|TRBJ1-5|-|TRBV6-6
CASSQWGGNQPQHF
TGTGCCAGCAGTCAGTGGGGTGGCAATCAGCCCCAGCATTTT
>-|TRBJ2-2|TRBD1|TRBV7-9
CASSTGAGELFF
TGTGCCAGCAGTACAGGGGCCGGGGAGCTGTTTTTT
>-|TRBJ1-6|-|TRBV4-1
CASSQDIRGDLHF
TGCGCCAGCAGCCAAGATATTCGGGGAGACCTCCACTTT
>once|TRBJ1-5|-|TRBV6-1
CAGSHLSNQPQHF
TGTGCCGGAAGCCACTTAAGCAATCAGCCCCAGCATTTT
>-|TRBJ1-3|-|TRBV5-7
CASSLATGSSGNTIYF
TGTGCCAGCAGCTTGGCCACAGGATCCTCTGGAAACACCATATATTTT
>-|TRBJ1-2|-|TRBV11-2
CASSLAANYGYTF
TGTGCCAGCAGCCTTGCCGCTAACTATGGCTACACCTTC
>-|TRBJ2-7|-|TRBV9
CASSVAPGTYEQYF
TGTGCCAGCAGCGTAGCTCCGGGTACCTACGAGCAGTACTTC
>-|TRBJ2-1|TRBD2|TRBV6-1
CASSDYTGTSGLSSYNEQFF
TGTGCCAGCAGTGATTACACCGGGACTAGCGGGCTGAGCTCCTACAATGAGCAGTTCTTC
>-|TRBJ2-3|-|TRBV7-9
CASSLAGTPGTDTQYF
TGTGCCAGCAGCTTAGCCGGGACTCCCGGCACAGATACGCAGTATTTT
>-|TRBJ2-1|-|TRBV29-1
CSVELPPRDHEQFF
TGCAGCGTTGAGTTACCCCCTCGAGACCATGAGCAGTTCTTC
>-|TRBJ1-1|-|TRBV7-9
CASSFLRNTEAFF
TGTGCCAGCAGCTTTTTAAGGAACACTGAAGCTTTCTTT
>-|TRBJ1-5|TRBD1|TRBV6-5
CASSYLDRSQHF
TGTGCCAGCAGTTACTTGGACAGGTCCCAGCATTTT
>-|TRBJ2-7|-|TRBV30
CAWSYGLFGVDHEQYF
TGTGCCTGGAGTTATGGGCTGTTCGGGGTTGACCACGAGCAGTACTTC
>-|TRBJ2-1|-|TRBV10-3
CATSESYFFGEQFF
TGTGCCACCAGTGAGTCTTATTTCTTTGGTGAGCAGTTCTTC
>-|TRBJ1-2|TRBD1|TRBV6-1
CASLPGQGVFYGYTF
TGTGCCAGCCTACCGGGACAGGGTGTTTTTTATGGCTACACCTTC
>-|TRBJ1-2|-|TRBV6-1
CASSSYGYTF
TGTGCCAGCAGTAGCTATGGCTACACCTTC
>once|TRBJ1-6|-|TRBV6-9
CATRDGIGGNNSPLHF
TGTGCCACCCGGGATGGGATCGGGGGGAATAATTCACCCCTCCACTTT
>-|TRBJ2-5|TRBD1|TRBV13
CASSLIGTGDPLGETQYF
TGTGCCAGCAGTTTAATTGGGACAGGAGACCCCCTAGGAGAGACCCAGTACTTC
>-|TRBJ2-5|-|TRBV9
CASSMGSVGETQYF
TGTGCCAGCAGCATGGGGTCAGTTGGGGAGACCCAGTACTTC
>-|TRBJ2-1|-|TRBV6-5
CASSSNNEQFF
TGTGCCAGCAGTTCCAACAATGAGCAGTTCTTC
>-|TRBJ2-5|TRBD2|TRBV13
CASSLVTSGETQYF
TGTGCCAGCAGCTTAGTAACTAGCGGAGAGACCCAGTACTTC
>-|TRBJ2-1|TRBD2|TRBV6-5
CASTEGTGRLHEQFF
TGTGCCAGCACGGAGGGTACCGGGAGGCTTCATGAGCAGTTCTTC